This T cell receptor beta chain appears in the sequencing data of a study of control samples from healthy donors and cancer patients. This CDR3 has 15 residues. The germline gives CDR1 SGHRS, CDR2 YFSETQ. Trimming pared 6 bases from V and 4 bases from J, leaving 16 bases between. The table came from immunoSEQ multiplex PCR; TCRdb's copy has only in-frame clones and leaves some out. The sample records 80,000 to 100,000 clones, roughly 89% being singletons. This clonotype was obtained from a human donor in good health. The donor label of this sample is uncertain. The gene calls are TRBV5-1 and TRBJ2-2; the D call may be TRBD1 or TRBD2 (5 bases each). What was sequenced was blood. The CDR3, as DNA: TGCGCCAGCACCCTGGAGTTTGGGGGCACCGGGGAGCTGTTTTTT. It codes for CASTLEFGGTGELFF.